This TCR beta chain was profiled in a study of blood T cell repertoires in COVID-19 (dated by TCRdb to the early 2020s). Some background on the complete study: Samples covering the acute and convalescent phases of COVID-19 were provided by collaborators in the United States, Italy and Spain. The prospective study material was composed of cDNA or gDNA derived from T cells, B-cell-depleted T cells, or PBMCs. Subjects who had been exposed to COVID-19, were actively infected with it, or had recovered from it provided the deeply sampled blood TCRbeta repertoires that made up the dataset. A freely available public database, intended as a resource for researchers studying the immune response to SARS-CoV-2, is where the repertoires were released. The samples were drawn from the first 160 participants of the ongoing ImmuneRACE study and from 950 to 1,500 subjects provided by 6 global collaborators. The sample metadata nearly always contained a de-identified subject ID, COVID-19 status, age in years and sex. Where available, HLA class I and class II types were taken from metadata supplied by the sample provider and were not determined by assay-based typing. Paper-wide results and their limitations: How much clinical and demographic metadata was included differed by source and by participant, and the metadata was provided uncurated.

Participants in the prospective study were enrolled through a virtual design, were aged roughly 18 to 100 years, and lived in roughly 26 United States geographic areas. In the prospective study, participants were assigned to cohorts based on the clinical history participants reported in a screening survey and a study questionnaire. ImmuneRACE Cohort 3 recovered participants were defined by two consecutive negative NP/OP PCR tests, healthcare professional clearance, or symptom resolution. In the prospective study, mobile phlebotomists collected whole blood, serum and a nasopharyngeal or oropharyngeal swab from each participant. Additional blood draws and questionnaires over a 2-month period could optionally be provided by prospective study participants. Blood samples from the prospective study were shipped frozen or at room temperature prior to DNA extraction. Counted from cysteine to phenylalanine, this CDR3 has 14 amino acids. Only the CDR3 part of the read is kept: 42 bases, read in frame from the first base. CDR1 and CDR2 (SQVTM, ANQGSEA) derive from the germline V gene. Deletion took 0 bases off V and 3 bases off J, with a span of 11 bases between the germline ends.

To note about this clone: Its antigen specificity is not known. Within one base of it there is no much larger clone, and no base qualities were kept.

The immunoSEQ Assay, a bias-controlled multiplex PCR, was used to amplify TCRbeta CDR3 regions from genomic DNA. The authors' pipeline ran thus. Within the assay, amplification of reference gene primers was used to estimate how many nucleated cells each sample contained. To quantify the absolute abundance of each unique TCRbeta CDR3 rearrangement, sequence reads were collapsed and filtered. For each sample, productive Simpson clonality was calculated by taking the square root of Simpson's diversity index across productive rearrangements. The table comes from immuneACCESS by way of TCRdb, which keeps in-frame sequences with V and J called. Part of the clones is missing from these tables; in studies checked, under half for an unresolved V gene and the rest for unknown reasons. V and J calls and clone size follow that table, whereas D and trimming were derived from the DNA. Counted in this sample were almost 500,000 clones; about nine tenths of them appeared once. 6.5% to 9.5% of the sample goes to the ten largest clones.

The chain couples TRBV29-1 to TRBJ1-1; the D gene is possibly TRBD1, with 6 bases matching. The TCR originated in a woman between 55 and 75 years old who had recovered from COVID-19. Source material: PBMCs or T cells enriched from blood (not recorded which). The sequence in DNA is TGCAGCGTTGAAGACCTCGGGACACACACTGAAGCTTTCTTT. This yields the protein CSVEDLGTHTEAFF. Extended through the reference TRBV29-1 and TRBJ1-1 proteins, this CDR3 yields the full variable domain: SAVISQKPSRDICQRGTSLTIQCQVDSQVTMMFWYRQQPGQSLTLIATANQGSEATYESGFVIDKFPISRPNLTFSTLTVSNMSPEDSSIYLCSVEDLGTHTEAFFGQGTRLTVV.